The T cell receptor beta chain under discussion was sequenced for a study of metastatic and nonmetastatic thyroid tumors. Patients had received no treatment of any kind before thyroid surgery. CDR1 is LNHDA, CDR2 SQIVND, per germline (reference sequence). This CDR3 spans 11 amino acids. V dropped 2 bases and J dropped 4 bases, with 2 bases sitting between them. TCRdb re-clonotyped the PCR reads through MiXCR. The table shows under 30,000 clones, with roughly 15% occurring only once. This clone appeared many times. The sequenced sample consisted of blood. This TCR came from a male donor with papillary thyroid cancer or a benign thyroid nodule (not recorded which). Some clones in this sample may be carry-over from other donors' samples. This chain links TRBV19 with TRBJ2-5, with no clear D. This CDR3 is CASSISETQYF. DNA of the CDR3: TGTGCCAGTAGTATATCAGAGACCCAGTACTTC.